This T cell receptor (beta chain) was sequenced during a study of shared clonotypes between healthy human individuals. In the case of this clone: The antigen remains undetermined.

Germline assignment: CDR1 SGDLS and CDR2 YYNGEE. This CDR3 contains 14 residues. Trimming at V came to 6 bases and at J to 3 bases, leaving 8 bases not matched to a gene. Each subset's genomic DNA was split evenly across several immunoSEQ plates. The repertoire was sequenced with immunoSEQ multiplex PCR; TCRdb's copy has only in-frame clones and lacks some. The sample records about 980,000 clones, about three quarters being singletons. The study's findings and limits: What naive subsets generally showed was a larger estimated richness than memory subsets showed.

CD45RA+ naive and CD45RA-negative memory subsets were separated from CD4+ cells. This clonotype originated in a man between 18 and 35 years old in good health. Sequencing was done on a sample of memory CD4+ T cells sorted from blood. Described subset: CD45RA-negative fraction. The chain links TRBV9 to TRBJ1-2; 7 bases are a match to TRBD1. DNA of the CDR3: TGTGCCAGCAACAGGGGAGGCTTTGACTATGGCTACACCTTC. As protein: CASNRGGFDYGYTF. Looking up the rest from reference TRBV9 and TRBJ1-2 gives the full variable domain: DSGVTQTPKHLITATGQRVTLRCSPRSGDLSVYWYQQSLDQGLQFLIQYYNGEERAKGNILERFSAQQFPDLHSELNLSSLELGDSALYFCASNRGGFDYGYTFGSGTRLTVV.